The next 28 T cell receptor beta chains were all read from a single sample in a study of identical twins. TCRdb re-called the 5' RACE reads with MiXCR, one entry per CDR3 protein. The sample comprises around 290,000 distinct CDR3 sequences, nearly 9.5% of which are singletons, and approximately 6.5% rests with the top ten. The sample was also reused in another study, on yellow fever vaccine responses in identical twins.

Sample: CD8+ T cells sorted from blood. These TCRs come from a young woman in good health.

This clonotype was seen a handful of times. V and J are TRBV28 and TRBJ2-2; 7 nucleotides align to TRBD1. The CDR3 sequence is 16 residues long. Trimming at V came to 5 bases and at J to 3 bases, leaving 9 bases not matched to a gene. Germline CDR1 and CDR2: MDHEN and SYDVKM. The DNA for the CDR3 is TGTGCCAGCAGTCTCCTAGACAGGGTCGACACCGGGGAGCTGTTTTTT. Protein product: CASSLLDRVDTGELFF.

This chain links TRBV6-2 or TRBV6-3 with TRBJ2-3; 7 nucleotides agree with TRBD2. Per the germline V gene, CDR1 is MNHEY and CDR2 is SVGEGT. The CDR3 is 15 residues long. The V gene end was trimmed by 8 bases and the J gene end by 2 bases; junction bases not matched to a gene: 10. The CDR3 sequence: CASVRAGTLTDTQYF. The CDR3 DNA sequence: TGTGCCAGCGTCCGAGCGGGAACGCTCACAGATACGCAGTATTTT.

This clonotype was observed a few times. This rearrangement joins TRBV6-1 to TRBJ2-7; 7 bases fit TRBD1. The CDR3 spans 14 residues. The ends lost 9 bases at V and 1 base at J; junction bases unmatched: 9. Germline values: CDR1 MNHNS, CDR2 SASEGT. CDR3 in DNA: TGTGCCAGTCAGGGGACAGAGCAATCCTACGAGCAGTACTTC. It specifies CASQGTEQSYEQYF.

This chain joins TRBV19 and TRBJ2-2; D not certain. The CDR3 contains 16 residues. Trimming pared 0 bases from V and 6 bases from J, leaving 14 bases between. CDR1 LNHDA and CDR2 SQIVND come from the germline V gene (reference sequence). CDR3 amino acids: CASSIDLAQKAGELFF. In nucleotides, the CDR3 is TGTGCCAGTAGTATAGATCTTGCCCAGAAAGCCGGGGAGCTGTTTTTT.

This chain uses TRBV19 with TRBJ2-7; D possibly corresponds to TRBD1 (5 bases). Germline CDR1 is LNHDA and CDR2 is SQIVND (reference sequence). This CDR3 comprises 13 residues. Trimming stripped 3 bases from V and 5 bases from J, with 11 bases between. The CDR3 region is CASSIVDSDEQYF. The CDR3 nucleotides read TGTGCCAGTAGTATCGTCGACAGCGACGAGCAGTACTTC.

This clonotype has a count of ten or more. The rearrangement joins TRBV3-1 to TRBJ1-2, with 8 bases lining up with TRBD1. Germline trimming cut 3 bases from V and 1 base from J; bases unmatched to any gene: 10. The CDR3 runs 17 residues. Germline CDR1 and CDR2: LGHDT and YNNKEL (reference sequence). CDR3 sequence: CASSHWTGKTLNYGYTF. CDR3 in DNA: TGTGCCAGCAGCCATTGGACAGGGAAAACCCTTAACTATGGCTACACCTTC.

This clonotype was seen ten or more times. For the CDR3, the DNA is TGTGCCAGCAGCTTACGTCAGGACAGGGACTACGAGCAGTACTTC. Amino acids: CASSLRQDRDYEQYF. The V gene is TRBV7-9, the J gene TRBJ2-7, with TRBD1 matching over 8 bases. Germline loops: CDR1 SEHNR, CDR2 FQNEAQ (reference sequence). Trimming took 2 bases from V and 3 from J; bases not matched to a gene: 6. The CDR3 is 15 residues long.

This clonotype was observed at least ten times. The chain uses TRBV7-2 and TRBJ2-5, with D hard to call. The germline gives CDR1 SGHTA, CDR2 FQGNSA. This CDR3 region has 13 residues. The germline V and J ends were trimmed by 4 bases and 0 bases, with 6 bases remaining between them. This chain's CDR3 is CASSYLYQETQYF. CDR3 DNA sequence: TGTGCCAGCAGCTACTTGTACCAAGAGACCCAGTACTTC.

This clonotype was found many times. The chain links TRBV4-1 to TRBJ2-3; D is unresolved. This CDR3 has 15 amino acids. Germline V gene lookup returns CDR1 MGHRA and CDR2 YSYEKL. V was pared by 0 bases and J by 0 bases, with 7 bases between. The CDR3 reads CASSQESVSTDTQYF. The CDR3 nucleotides are TGCGCCAGCAGCCAAGAATCAGTAAGCACAGATACGCAGTATTTT.

The rearrangement uses TRBV5-5 and TRBJ2-7; weak D call: TRBD1 (5 bases). The CDR3 extends over 14 amino acids. Germline V gives CDR1 SGHKS, CDR2 YYEKEE (reference sequence). Between the trimmed V and J ends, which lost 3 bases and 0 bases, there was a span of 10 bases. The CDR3 spells CASSSDIISYEQYF. The DNA of the CDR3 is TGTGCCAGCAGCTCGGACATTATCTCCTACGAGCAGTACTTC. The whole variable domain, filled in from reference TRBV5-5 and TRBJ2-7, reads DAGVTQSPTHLIKTRGQQVTLRCSPISGHKSVSWYQQVLGQGPQFIFQYYEKEERGRGNFPDRFSARQFPNYSSELNVNALLLGDSALYLCASSSDIISYEQYFGPGTRLTVT.

This clonotype was recorded at least ten times. The rearrangement links TRBV27 to TRBJ2-7; TRBD2 might be the D (5 bases). V shed 3 bases and J shed 4 bases, with 7 bases lying between them. The germline gives CDR1 MNHEY, CDR2 SMNVEV (reference sequence). The CDR3 is 12 residues long. The CDR3 sequence: CASSFPGYEQYF. The CDR3, as DNA: TGTGCCAGCAGTTTTCCGGGGTACGAGCAGTACTTC.

This clonotype was picked up many times. The rearrangement joins TRBV7-9 to TRBJ2-7; 9 bases agree with TRBD2. Looked up from germline, CDR1 is SEHNR and CDR2 is FQNEAQ (reference sequence). This CDR3 is 14 amino acids long. J lost 7 bases, V lost 5 bases, and 9 bases had no gene match. The CDR3 here is CASSLGLARWEQYF. The CDR3 DNA sequence: TGTGCCAGCAGCCTCGGACTAGCGCGGTGGGAGCAGTACTTC.

This clonotype was seen a few times. V usage is TRBV11-2 and J usage is TRBJ2-2; TRBD1 agrees at 9 bases. The J segment lost 4 bases and the V segment lost 4 bases, leaving 10 bases of the junction unmatched. Germline loops: CDR1 SGHAT, CDR2 FQNNGV. This CDR3 is 17 amino acids long. The CDR3 DNA reads as TGTGCCAGCAGCTCACCCCGGGACAGGGAGGGCACCGGGGAGCTGTTTTTT. It is translated as CASSSPRDREGTGELFF.

In this sample, this clonotype turned up many times. The chain carries TRBV6-4 and TRBJ2-2; the D gene is possibly TRBD2 (6 bases). V was clipped by 0 bases and J by 6 bases, with 11 bases between them. Per the germline V gene, CDR1 is MRHNA and CDR2 is SNTAGT. CDR3 length: 15 amino acids. The DNA for the CDR3 is TGTGCCAGCAGTGACTCGCCTAGCGCCTCCGGGGAGCTGTTTTTT. Protein: CASSDSPSASGELFF.

This clonotype showed up many times. This chain connects TRBV29-1 to TRBJ1-3; TRBD1 matches 7 bases. The germline CDR1 and CDR2 sequences are SQVTM and ANQGSEA. The CDR3 totals 16 residues. The trim removed 0 bases at V and 1 base at J, leaving 6 bases unmatched. DNA of the CDR3: TGCAGCGTTGAAGACCCAGGGGGACCATCTGGAAACACCATATATTTT. This encodes CSVEDPGGPSGNTIYF.

This clonotype was detected ten times or more. This chain links TRBV4-2 with TRBJ2-3, with D tentatively TRBD2 (6 bases). V lost 0 bases and J lost 4, with 20 bases in between. The CDR3 is 18 amino acids. Germline V gives CDR1 LGHNA, CDR2 YNFKEQ. As DNA, the CDR3 is TGTGCCAGCAGCCAAGATCCCTACCCTAGCGATCGAGCAGATACGCAGTATTTT. Translated: CASSQDPYPSDRADTQYF.

This clonotype was picked up many times. The V and J genes are TRBV5-1 and TRBJ2-2; weak D call: TRBD2 (5 bases). The CDR3 has 14 amino acids. The germline V gene has CDR1 SGHRS and CDR2 YFSETQ. V lost 1 base and J 7 bases, leaving 11 bases between the germline ends. The CDR3 protein is CASSLYSGGGELFF. In nucleotides, the CDR3 is TGCGCCAGCAGCTTGTACAGCGGTGGCGGGGAGCTGTTTTTT.

The chain couples TRBV7-9 to TRBJ2-6; D is undetermined. Germline lookup yields CDR1 SEHNR and CDR2 FQNEAQ (reference sequence). This CDR3 region has 15 residues. V lost 3 bases and J 2 bases, leaving 8 bases between the germline ends. In DNA form, the CDR3 reads TGTGCCAGCAGCTTGACACACCCTGGGGCCAACGTCCTGACTTTC. Translated, it gives CASSLTHPGANVLTF.

The chain employs TRBV7-9 and TRBJ2-3; TRBD2 agrees at 7 bases. Trimming cost V 5 bases and J 6 bases; bases outside gene matches: 8. The CDR3 has 14 residues. The germline V gene encodes CDR1 SEHNR and CDR2 FQNEAQ (reference sequence). CDR3 residues: CASSPGLVGDTQYF. CDR3 bases: TGTGCCAGCAGCCCCGGACTAGTGGGGGATACGCAGTATTTT.

Only a few counts were recorded for this clonotype. The chain links TRBV6-1 to TRBJ2-7, with D unclear. Between the trimmed V and J ends, which lost 1 base and 9 bases, there was a span of 13 bases. This CDR3 comprises 13 residues. CDR1 is MNHNS and CDR2 is SASEGT in the germline V gene. The CDR3 DNA follows: TGTGCCAGCAGTGAAGTTGGAGCTTATTGGCAGTACTTC. Protein product: CASSEVGAYWQYF.

About this clonotype: One junction end does not reproduce the germline sequence, and a read error may be involved. The V call is TRBV7-7, the J call TRBJ2-3, with 9 bases lining up with TRBD1. The CDR3 is 15 residues long. Germline CDR1 and CDR2: SSHAT and FNYEAQ (reference sequence). The CDR3 protein is CASSPTGGSTDTQYF. The CDR3, as DNA: TGTGCTAGCAGCCCCACAGGGGGCTCTACAGATACGCAGTATTTT.

This clonotype was seen ten or more times. The rearrangement joins TRBV5-6 to TRBJ2-1, with 8 bases matching TRBD1. V lost 10 bases, J lost 5 bases, and 11 bases stayed unmatched. The CDR3 consists of 14 residues. The germline V gene has CDR1 SGHDT and CDR2 YYEEEE. The CDR3: CASLEGTGDNEQFF. The CDR3 nucleotides are TGTGCCTCCCTAGAAGGGACAGGCGACAATGAGCAGTTCTTC.

This clonotype turned up a few times. The chain carries TRBV28 and TRBJ2-5, with a possible D match to TRBD2 (6 bases). CDR3 length equals 13 residues. V lost 2 bases to trimming and J lost 4 bases, with 8 bases between them. Germline CDR1 MDHEN, CDR2 SYDVKM. CDR3 amino acids: CASSLRLGETQYF. Here the CDR3 DNA reads TGTGCCAGCAGTTTACGACTAGGAGAGACCCAGTACTTC.

This clonotype was recorded at least ten times. The gene calls are TRBV3-1 and TRBJ2-1; weak D call: TRBD1 (5 bases). Between the trimmed V and J ends, which lost 3 bases and 5 bases, there was a span of 14 bases. This CDR3 is 15 amino acids long. Per the germline V gene, CDR1 is LGHDT and CDR2 is YNNKEL (reference sequence). CDR3 DNA sequence: TGTGCCAGCAGCCATGACCCCGGACATCACAATGAGCAGTTCTTC. It codes for CASSHDPGHHNEQFF.

V is TRBV29-1 and J is TRBJ2-1; tentative D call: TRBD2 (6 bases). CDR1 is SQVTM, CDR2 ANQGSEA, per germline. This CDR3 comprises 12 residues. Trimming stripped 7 bases from V and 8 bases from J, with 15 bases between. The DNA of the CDR3 is TGCAGCGGCGCGGGGTTGGGCGATGAGCAGTTCTTC. It yields the protein CSGAGLGDEQFF.

This clonotype was seen at least ten times. The chain employs TRBV2 and TRBJ2-1, with a tentative D call TRBD2 (5 bases). V lost 3 bases and J 9 bases, leaving 21 bases between the germline ends. Germline V lookup: CDR1 SNHLY, CDR2 FYNNEI. CDR3 length: 16 residues. In DNA form, the CDR3 reads TGTGCCAGCAGTGACCCCGGACTCCACCTTTTTGGTGAGCAGTTCTTC. This gives the protein CASSDPGLHLFGEQFF.

This clonotype showed up many times. V usage is TRBV7-9 and J usage is TRBJ2-3; no clear D gene. V was clipped by 6 bases and J by 6 bases, with 7 bases between them. Per germline, CDR1 SEHNR and CDR2 FQNEAQ (reference sequence). CDR3 length: 11 amino acids. The CDR3 DNA follows: TGTGCCAGCAGTCGACTTGATACGCAGTATTTT. Translated, it gives CASSRLDTQYF. Full variable domain (rest looked up from reference TRBV7-9 and TRBJ2-3): DTGVSQNPRHKITKRGQNVTFRCDPISEHNRLYWYRQTLGQGPEFLTYFQNEAQLEKSRLLSDRFSAERPKGSFSTLEIQRTEQGDSAMYLCASSRLDTQYFGPGTRLTVL.

This clonotype was counted a few times. This chain links TRBV5-6 with TRBJ2-1; perhaps TRBD2 as D (6 bases). The CDR3 loop spans 16 amino acids. Trimming shortened V by 0 bases and J by 6 bases, and 16 bases separated the two germline ends. The germline gives CDR1 SGHDT, CDR2 YYEEEE. The DNA for the CDR3 is TGTGCCAGCAGCTTGGTGGTAGGAGGGCCGGGCAATGAGCAGTTCTTC. Residues: CASSLVVGGPGNEQFF.